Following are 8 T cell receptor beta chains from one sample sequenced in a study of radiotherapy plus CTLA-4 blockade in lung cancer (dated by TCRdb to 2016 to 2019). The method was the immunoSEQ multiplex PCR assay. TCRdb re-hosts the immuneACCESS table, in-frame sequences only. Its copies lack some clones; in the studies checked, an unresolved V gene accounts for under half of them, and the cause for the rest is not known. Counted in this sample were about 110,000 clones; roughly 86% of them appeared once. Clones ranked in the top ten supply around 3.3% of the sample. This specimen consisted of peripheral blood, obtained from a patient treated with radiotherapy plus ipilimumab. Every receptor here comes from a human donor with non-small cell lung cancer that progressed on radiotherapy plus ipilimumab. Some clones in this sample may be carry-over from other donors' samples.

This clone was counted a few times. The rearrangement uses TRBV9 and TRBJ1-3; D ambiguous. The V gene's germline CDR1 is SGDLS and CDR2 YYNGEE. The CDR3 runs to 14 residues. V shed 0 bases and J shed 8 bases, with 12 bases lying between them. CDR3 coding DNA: TGTGCCAGCAGCGTAGGACAAGTGACTCACACCATATATTTT. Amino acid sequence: CASSVGQVTHTIYF. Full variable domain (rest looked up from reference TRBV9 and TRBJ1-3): DSGVTQTPKHLITATGQRVTLRCSPRSGDLSVYWYQQSLDQGLQFLIQYYNGEERAKGNILERFSAQQFPDLHSELNLSSLELGDSALYFCASSVGQVTHTIYFGEGSWLTVV.

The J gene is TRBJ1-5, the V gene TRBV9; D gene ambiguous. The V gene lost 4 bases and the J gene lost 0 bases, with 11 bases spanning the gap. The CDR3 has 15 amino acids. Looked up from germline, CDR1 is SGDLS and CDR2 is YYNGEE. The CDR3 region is CASSRTPVSNQPQHF. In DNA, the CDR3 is TGTGCCAGCAGCCGCACACCCGTTAGCAATCAGCCCCAGCATTTT.

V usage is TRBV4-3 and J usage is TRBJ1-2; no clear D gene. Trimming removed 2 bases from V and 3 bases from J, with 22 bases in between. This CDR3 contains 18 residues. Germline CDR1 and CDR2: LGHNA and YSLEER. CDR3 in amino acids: CASSQRARQYYKDYGYTF. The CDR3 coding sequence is TGCGCCAGCAGCCAACGAGCTCGCCAGTACTATAAAGACTATGGCTACACCTTC.

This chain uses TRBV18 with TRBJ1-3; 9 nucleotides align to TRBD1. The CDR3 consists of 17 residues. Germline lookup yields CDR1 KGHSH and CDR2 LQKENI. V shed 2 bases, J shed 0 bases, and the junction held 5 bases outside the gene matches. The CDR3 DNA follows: TGTGCCAGCTCACCAGGGACAGGGTTGGACTCTGGAAACACCATATATTTT. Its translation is CASSPGTGLDSGNTIYF.

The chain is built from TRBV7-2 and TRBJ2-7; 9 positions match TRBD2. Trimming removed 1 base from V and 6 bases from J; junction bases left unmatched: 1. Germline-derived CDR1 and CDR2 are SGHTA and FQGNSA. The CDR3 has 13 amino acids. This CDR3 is CASSLGGGVEQYF. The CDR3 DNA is TGTGCCAGCAGCTTAGGCGGGGGGGTCGAGCAGTACTTC.

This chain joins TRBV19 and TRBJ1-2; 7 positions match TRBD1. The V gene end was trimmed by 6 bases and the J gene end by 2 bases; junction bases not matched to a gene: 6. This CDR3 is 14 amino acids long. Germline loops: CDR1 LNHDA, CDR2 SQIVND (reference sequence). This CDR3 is CASRRDRVNYGYTF. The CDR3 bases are TGTGCCAGTAGGAGGGACAGAGTCAACTATGGCTACACCTTC.

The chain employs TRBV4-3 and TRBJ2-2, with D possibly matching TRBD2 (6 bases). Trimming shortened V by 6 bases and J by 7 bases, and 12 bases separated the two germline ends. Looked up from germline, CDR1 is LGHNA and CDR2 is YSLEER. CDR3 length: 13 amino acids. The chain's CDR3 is CASRGGSVGELFF. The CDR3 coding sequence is TGCGCCAGCAGGGGGGGTTCGGTCGGGGAGCTGTTTTTT.

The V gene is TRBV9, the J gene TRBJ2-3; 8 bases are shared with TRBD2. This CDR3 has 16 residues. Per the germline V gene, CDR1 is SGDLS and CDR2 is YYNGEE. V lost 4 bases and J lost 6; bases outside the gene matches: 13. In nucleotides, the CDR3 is TGTGCCAGCAGCCTACAACCGGGACTAGGGAGGGATACGCAGTATTTT. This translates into CASSLQPGLGRDTQYF.